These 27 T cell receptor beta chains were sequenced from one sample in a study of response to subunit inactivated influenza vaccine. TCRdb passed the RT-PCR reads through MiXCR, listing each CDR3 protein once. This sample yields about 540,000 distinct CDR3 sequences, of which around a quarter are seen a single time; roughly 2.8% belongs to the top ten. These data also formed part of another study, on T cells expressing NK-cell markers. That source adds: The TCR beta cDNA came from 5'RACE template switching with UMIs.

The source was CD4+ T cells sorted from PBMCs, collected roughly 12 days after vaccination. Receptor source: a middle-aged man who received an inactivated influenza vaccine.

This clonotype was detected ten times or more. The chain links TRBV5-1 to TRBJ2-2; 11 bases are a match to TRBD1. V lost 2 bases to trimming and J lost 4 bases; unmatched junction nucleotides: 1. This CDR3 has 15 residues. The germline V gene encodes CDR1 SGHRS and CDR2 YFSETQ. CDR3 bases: TGCGCCAGCAGCTTCGGGACAGGGGGCACCGGGGAGCTGTTTTTT. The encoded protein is CASSFGTGGTGELFF.

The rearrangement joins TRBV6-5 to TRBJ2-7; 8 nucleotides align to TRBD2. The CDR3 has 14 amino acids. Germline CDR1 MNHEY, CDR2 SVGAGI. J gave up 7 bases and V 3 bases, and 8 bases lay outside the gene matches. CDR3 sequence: CASSYTGGLGEQYF. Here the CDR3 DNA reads TGTGCCAGCAGTTATACGGGAGGGCTGGGGGAGCAGTACTTC.

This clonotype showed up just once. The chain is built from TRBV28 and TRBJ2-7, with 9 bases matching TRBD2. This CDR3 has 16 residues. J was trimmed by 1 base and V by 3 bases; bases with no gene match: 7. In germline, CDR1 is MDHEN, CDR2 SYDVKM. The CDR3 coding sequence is TGTGCCAGCAGTTTCAACCTAGCGGGGTTGTCCTACGAGCAGTACTTC. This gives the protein CASSFNLAGLSYEQYF.

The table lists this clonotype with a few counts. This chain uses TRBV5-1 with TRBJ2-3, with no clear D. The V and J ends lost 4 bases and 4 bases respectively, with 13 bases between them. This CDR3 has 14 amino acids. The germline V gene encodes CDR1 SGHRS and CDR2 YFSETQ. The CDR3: CASSPRQAADTQYF. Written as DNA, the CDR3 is TGCGCCAGCAGCCCTCGCCAGGCAGCAGATACGCAGTATTTT.

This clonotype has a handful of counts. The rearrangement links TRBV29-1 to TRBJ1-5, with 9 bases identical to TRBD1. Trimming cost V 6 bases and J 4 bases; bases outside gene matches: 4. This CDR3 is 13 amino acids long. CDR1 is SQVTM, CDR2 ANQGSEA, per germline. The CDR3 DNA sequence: TGCAGCGTAGCGACAGGGGGGAATCAGCCCCAGCATTTT. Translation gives CSVATGGNQPQHF. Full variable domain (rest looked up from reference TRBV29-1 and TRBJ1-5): SAVISQKPSRDICQRGTSLTIQCQVDSQVTMMFWYRQQPGQSLTLIATANQGSEATYESGFVIDKFPISRPNLTFSTLTVSNMSPEDSSIYLCSVATGGNQPQHFGDGTRLSIL.

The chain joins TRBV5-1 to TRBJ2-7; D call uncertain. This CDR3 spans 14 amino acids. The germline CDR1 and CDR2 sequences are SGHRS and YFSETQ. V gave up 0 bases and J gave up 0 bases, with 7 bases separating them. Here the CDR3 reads CASSLATASYEQYF. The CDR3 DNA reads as TGCGCCAGCAGCTTGGCTACAGCCTCCTACGAGCAGTACTTC.

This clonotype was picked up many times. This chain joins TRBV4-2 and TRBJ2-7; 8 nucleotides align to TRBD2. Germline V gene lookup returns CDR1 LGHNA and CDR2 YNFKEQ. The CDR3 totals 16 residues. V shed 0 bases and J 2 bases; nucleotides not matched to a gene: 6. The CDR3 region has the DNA TGTGCCAGCAGCCAAGATATACAAGCGGGGGCCTACGAGCAGTACTTC. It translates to CASSQDIQAGAYEQYF.

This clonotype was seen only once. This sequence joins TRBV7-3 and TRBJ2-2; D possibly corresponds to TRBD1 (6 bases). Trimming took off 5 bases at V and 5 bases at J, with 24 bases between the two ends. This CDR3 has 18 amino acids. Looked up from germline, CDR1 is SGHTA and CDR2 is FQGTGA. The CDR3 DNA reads TGTGCCAGCAGCACCATGTATTCCCGGGACACCGGGACCGGGGAGCTGTTTTTT. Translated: CASSTMYSRDTGTGELFF.

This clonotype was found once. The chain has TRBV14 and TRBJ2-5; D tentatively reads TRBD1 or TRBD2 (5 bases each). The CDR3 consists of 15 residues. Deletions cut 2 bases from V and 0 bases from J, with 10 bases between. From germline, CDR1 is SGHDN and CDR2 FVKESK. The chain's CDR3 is CASSQNRGYQETQYF. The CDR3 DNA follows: TGTGCCAGCAGCCAAAACCGGGGCTACCAAGAGACCCAGTACTTC. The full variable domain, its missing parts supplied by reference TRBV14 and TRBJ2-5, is EAGVTQFPSHSVIEKGQTVTLRCDPISGHDNLYWYRRVMGKEIKFLLHFVKESKQDESGMPNNRFLAERTGGTYSTLKVQPAELEDSGVYFCASSQNRGYQETQYFGPGTRLLVL.

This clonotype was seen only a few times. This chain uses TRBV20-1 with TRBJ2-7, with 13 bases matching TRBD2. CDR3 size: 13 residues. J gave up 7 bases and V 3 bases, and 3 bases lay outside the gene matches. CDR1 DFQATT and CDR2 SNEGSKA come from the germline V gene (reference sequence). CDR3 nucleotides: TGCAGTGCTAGTACTAGCGGGAGGGGTGAGCAGTACTTC. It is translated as CSASTSGRGEQYF.

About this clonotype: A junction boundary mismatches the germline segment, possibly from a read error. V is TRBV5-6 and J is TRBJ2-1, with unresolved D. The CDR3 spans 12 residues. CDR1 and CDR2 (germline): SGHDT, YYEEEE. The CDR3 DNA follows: TGTGCCAGCAGCTTGGGTAATTATGAGCAGTCCTTC. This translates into CASSLGNYEQSF.

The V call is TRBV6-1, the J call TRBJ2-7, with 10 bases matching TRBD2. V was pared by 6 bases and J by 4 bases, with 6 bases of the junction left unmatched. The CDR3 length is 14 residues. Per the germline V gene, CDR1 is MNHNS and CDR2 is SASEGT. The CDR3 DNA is TGTGCCAGCAGCCCACTAGCGGGGCCATACGAGCAGTACTTC. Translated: CASSPLAGPYEQYF.

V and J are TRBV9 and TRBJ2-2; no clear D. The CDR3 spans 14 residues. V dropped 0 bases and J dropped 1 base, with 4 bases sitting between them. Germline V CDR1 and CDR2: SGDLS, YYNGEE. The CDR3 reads CASSVAGNTGELFF. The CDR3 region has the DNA TGTGCCAGCAGCGTAGCAGGGAACACCGGGGAGCTGTTTTTT.

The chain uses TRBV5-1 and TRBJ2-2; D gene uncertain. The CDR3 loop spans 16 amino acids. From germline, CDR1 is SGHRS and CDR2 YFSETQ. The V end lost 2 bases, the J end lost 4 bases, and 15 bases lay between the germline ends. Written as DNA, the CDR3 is TGCGCCAGCAGCTTATGGGTAGGGCGCGGCACCGGGGAGCTGTTTTTT. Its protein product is CASSLWVGRGTGELFF.

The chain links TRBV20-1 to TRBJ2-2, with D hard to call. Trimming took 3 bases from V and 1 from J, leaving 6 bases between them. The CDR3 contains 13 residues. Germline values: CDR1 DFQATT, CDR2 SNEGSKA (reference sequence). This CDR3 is CSARSGNTGELFF. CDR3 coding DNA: TGCAGTGCTAGGTCGGGGAACACCGGGGAGCTGTTTTTT.

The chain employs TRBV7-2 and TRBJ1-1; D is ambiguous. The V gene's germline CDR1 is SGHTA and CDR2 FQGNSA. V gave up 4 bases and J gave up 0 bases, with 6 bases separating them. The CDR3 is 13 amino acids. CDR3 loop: CASSSKLNTEAFF. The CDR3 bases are TGTGCCAGCAGCTCAAAACTGAACACTGAAGCTTTCTTT.

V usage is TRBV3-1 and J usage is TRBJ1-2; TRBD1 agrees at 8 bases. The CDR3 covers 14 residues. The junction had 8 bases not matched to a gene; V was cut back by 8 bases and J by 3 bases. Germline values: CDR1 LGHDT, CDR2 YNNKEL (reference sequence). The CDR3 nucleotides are TGTGCCAGCTCCTATTCAGGGGGCTACTATGGCTACACCTTC. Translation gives CASSYSGGYYGYTF.

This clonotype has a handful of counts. DNA for the CDR3: TGCGCCAGCAGCTTTACCGGGACAGGGGTTTACGAGCAGTACTTC. Protein sequence: CASSFTGTGVYEQYF. The J gene is TRBJ2-7, the V gene TRBV5-1; TRBD1 aligns across 10 bases. The trim removed 2 bases at V and 4 bases at J, leaving 6 bases unmatched. The germline V gene encodes CDR1 SGHRS and CDR2 YFSETQ. This CDR3 region has 15 residues.

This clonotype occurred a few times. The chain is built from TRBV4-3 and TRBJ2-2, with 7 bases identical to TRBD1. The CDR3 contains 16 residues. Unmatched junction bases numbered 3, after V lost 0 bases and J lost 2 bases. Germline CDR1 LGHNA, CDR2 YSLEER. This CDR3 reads CASSQDRQGNTGELFF. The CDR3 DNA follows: TGCGCCAGCAGCCAAGATCGACAGGGAAACACCGGGGAGCTGTTTTTT.

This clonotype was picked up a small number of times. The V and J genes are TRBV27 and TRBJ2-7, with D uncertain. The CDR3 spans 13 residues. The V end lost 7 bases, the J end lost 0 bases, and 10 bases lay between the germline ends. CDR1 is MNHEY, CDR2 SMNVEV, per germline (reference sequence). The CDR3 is CASKFLSSYEQYF. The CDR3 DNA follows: TGTGCCAGCAAATTTCTGAGCTCCTACGAGCAGTACTTC.

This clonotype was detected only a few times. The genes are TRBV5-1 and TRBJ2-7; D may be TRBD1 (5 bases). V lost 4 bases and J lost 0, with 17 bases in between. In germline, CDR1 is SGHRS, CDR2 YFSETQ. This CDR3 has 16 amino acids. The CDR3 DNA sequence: TGCGCCAGCAGCCCCACCAAAGGGGTAAGCTCCTACGAGCAGTACTTC. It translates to CASSPTKGVSSYEQYF.

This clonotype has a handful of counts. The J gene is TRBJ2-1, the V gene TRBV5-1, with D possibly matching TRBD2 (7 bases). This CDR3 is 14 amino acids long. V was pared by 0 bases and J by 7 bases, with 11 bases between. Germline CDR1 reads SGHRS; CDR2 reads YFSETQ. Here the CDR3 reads CASSLEGGRNEQFF. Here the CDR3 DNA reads TGCGCCAGCAGCTTGGAGGGGGGGAGGAATGAGCAGTTCTTC.

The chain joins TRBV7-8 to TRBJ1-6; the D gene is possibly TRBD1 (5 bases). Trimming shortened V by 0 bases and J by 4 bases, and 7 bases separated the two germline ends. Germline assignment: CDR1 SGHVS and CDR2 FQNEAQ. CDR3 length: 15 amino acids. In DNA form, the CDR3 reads TGTGCCAGCAGCTTAGCTACAGGATATAATTCACCCCTCCACTTT. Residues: CASSLATGYNSPLHF.

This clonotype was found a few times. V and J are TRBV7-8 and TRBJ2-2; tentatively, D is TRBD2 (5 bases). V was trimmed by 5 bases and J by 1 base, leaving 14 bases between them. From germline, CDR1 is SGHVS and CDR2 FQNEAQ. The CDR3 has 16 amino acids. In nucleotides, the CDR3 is TGTGCCAGCAGCCCACGGACCGGGGTGAACACCGGGGAGCTGTTTTTT. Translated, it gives CASSPRTGVNTGELFF.

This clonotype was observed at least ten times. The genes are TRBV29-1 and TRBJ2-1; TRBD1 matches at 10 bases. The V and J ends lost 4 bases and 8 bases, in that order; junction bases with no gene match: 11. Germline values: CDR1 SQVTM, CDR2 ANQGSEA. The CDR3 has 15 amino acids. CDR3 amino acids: CSVGFRDRGSDEQFF. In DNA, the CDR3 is TGCAGCGTTGGGTTCCGGGACAGGGGATCTGATGAGCAGTTCTTC.

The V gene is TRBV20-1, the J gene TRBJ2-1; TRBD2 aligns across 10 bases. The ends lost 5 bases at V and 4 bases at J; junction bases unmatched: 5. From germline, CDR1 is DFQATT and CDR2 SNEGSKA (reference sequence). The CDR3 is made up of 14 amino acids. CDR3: CSARAGGTYNEQFF. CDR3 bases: TGCAGTGCTCGAGCGGGGGGGACGTACAATGAGCAGTTCTTC.

The CDR3 sequence: CASSQDYNFPSEAFF. CDR3 in DNA: TGCGCCAGCAGCCAAGATTACAACTTCCCGTCTGAAGCTTTCTTT. This sequence joins TRBV4-3 and TRBJ1-1; D is uncertain. This CDR3 spans 15 amino acids. Germline loops: CDR1 LGHNA, CDR2 YSLEER. V was cut by 0 bases and J by 6 bases, with 14 bases left in between.